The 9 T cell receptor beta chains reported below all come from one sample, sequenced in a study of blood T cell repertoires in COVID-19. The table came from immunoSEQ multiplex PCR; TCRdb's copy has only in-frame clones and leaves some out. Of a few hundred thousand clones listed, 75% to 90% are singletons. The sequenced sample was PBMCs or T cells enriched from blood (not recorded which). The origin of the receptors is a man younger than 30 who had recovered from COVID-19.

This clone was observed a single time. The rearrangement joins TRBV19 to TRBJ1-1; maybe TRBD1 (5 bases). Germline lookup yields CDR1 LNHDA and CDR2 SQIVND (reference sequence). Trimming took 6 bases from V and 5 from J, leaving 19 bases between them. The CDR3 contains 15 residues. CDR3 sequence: CASRANVAGKTEAFF. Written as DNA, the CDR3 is TGTGCCAGTAGGGCTAACGTGGCAGGGAAAACTGAAGCTTTCTTT.

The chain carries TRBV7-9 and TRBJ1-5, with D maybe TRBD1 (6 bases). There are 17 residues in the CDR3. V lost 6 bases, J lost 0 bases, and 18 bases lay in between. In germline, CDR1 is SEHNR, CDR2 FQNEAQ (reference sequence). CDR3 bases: TGTGCCAGCAGTTTATATAAAGGGGGGGATAGCAATCAGCCCCAGCATTTT. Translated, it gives CASSLYKGGDSNQPQHF.

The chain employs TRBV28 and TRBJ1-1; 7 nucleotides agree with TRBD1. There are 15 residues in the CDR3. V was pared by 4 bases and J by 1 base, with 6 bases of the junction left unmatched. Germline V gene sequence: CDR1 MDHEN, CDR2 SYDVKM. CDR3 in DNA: TGTGCCAGCAGTTCCTACAGGGGACGGAACACTGAAGCTTTCTTT. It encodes CASSSYRGRNTEAFF.

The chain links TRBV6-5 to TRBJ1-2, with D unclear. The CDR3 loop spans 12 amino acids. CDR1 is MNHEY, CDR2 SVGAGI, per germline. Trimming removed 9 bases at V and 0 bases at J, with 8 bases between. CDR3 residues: CASGRPNYGYTF. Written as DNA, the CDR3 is TGTGCCAGTGGGAGACCTAACTATGGCTACACCTTC.

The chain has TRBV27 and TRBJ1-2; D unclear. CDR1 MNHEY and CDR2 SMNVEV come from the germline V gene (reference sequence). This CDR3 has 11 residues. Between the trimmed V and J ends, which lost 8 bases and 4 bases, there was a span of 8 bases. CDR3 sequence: CASGEGYGYTF. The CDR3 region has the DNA TGTGCCAGCGGGGAGGGCTATGGCTACACCTTC.

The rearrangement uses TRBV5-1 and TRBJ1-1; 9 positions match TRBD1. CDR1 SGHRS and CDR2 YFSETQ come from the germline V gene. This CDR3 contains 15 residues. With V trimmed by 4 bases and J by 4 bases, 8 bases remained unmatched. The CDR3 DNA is TGCGCCAGCAGCGCACCGGACAGGGGTATCACTGAAGCTTTCTTT. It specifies CASSAPDRGITEAFF.

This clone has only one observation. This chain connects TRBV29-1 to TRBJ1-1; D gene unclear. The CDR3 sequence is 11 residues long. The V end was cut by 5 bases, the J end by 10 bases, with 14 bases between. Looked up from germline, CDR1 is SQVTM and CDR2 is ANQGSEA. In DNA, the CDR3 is TGCAGCGTTAGGTCGGCGGATGGAGCTTTCTTT. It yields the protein CSVRSADGAFF.

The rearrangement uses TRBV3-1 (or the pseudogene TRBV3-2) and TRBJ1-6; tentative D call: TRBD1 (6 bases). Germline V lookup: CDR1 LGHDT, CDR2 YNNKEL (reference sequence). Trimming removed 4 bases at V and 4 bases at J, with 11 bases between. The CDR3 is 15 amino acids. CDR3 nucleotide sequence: TGTGCCAGCAGCCGAACGGACAGTTATAATTCACCCCTCCACTTT. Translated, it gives CASSRTDSYNSPLHF.

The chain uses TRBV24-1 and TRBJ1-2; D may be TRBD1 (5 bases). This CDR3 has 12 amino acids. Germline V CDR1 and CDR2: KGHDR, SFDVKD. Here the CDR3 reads CRPRRGGYGYTF. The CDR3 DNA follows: TGTCGCCCACGGAGGGGAGGGTATGGCTACACCTTC.